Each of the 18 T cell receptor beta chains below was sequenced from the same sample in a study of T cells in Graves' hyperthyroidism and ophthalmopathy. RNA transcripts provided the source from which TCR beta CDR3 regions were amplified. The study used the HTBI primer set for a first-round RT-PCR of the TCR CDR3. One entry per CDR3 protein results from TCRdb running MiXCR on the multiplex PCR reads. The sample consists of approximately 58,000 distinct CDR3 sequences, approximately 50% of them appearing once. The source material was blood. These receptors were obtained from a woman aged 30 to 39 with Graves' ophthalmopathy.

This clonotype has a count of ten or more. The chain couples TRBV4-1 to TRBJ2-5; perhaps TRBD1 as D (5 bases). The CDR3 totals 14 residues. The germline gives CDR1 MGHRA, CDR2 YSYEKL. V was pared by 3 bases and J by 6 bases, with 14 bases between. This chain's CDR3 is CASSHPPGIQTQYF. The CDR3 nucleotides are TGCGCCAGCAGCCACCCCCCAGGGATACAGACCCAGTACTTC.

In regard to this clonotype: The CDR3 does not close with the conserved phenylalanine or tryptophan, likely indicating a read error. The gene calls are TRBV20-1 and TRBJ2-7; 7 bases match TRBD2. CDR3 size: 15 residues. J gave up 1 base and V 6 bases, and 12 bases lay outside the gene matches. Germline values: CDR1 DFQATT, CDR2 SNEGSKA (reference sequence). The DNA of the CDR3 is TGCAGTGCCACAACTCGGACTAGAGCGTCCTACGAGCAGTACTCC. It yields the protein CSATTRTRASYEQYS.

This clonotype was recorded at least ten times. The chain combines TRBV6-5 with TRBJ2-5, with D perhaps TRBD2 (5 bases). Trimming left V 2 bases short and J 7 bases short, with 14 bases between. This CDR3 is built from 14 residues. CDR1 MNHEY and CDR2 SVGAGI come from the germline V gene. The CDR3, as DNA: TGTGCCAGCAGTTACGAGTCCCAACGGGGGACCCAGTACTTC. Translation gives CASSYESQRGTQYF.

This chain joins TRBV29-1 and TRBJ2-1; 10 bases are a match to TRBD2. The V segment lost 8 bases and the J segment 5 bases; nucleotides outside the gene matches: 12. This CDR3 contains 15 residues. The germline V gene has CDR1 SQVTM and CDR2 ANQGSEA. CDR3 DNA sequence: TGCAGCTCCCAAACCGGGACTAGCGCAAACAATGAGCAGTTCTTC. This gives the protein CSSQTGTSANNEQFF.

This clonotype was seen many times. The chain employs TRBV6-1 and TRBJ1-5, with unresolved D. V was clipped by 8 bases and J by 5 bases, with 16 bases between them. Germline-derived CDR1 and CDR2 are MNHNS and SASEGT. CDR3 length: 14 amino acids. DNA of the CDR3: TGTGCCAGCTCGTACATGGCCTACGATCAGCCCCAGCATTTT. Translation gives CASSYMAYDQPQHF.

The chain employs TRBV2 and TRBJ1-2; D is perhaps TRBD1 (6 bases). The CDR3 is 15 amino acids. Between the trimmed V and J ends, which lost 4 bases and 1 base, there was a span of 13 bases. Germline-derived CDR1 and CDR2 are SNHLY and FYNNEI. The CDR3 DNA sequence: TGTGCCAGCAGTGTGTACAGGGATGGTAACTATGGCTACACCTTC. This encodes CASSVYRDGNYGYTF.

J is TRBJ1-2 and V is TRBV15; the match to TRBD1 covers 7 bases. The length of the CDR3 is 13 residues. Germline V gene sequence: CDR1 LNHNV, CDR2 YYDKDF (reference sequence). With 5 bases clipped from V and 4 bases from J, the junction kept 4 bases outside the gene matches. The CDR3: CATSGDSLYGYTF. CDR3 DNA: TGTGCCACCAGCGGGGACAGCCTCTATGGCTACACCTTC.

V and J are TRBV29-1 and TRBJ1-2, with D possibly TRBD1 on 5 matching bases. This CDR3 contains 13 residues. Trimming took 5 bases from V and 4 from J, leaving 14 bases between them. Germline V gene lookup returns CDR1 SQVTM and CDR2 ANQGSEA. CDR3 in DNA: TGCAGCGTTTACTGGGCAGGGAGCTATGGCTACACCTTC. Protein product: CSVYWAGSYGYTF. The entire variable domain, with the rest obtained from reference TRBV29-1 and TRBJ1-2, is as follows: SAVISQKPSRDICQRGTSLTIQCQVDSQVTMMFWYRQQPGQSLTLIATANQGSEATYESGFVIDKFPISRPNLTFSTLTVSNMSPEDSSIYLCSVYWAGSYGYTFGSGTRLTVV.

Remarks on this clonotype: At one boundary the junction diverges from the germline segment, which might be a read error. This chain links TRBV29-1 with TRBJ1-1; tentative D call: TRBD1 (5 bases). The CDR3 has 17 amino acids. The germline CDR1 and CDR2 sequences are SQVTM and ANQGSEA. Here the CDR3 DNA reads TGCAGCGTTGGAGGGTGGGACTTTGGGAGGGGAGGAACTGAAGCTATCTTT. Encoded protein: CSVGGWDFGRGGTEAIF.

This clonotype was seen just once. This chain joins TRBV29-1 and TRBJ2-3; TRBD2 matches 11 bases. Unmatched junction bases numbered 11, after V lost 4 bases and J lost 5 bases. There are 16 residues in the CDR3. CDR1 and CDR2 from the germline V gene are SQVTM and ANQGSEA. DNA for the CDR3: TGCAGCGTTGGGAAGCGACTAGCGGGGACTGGAGATACGCAGTATTTT. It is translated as CSVGKRLAGTGDTQYF.

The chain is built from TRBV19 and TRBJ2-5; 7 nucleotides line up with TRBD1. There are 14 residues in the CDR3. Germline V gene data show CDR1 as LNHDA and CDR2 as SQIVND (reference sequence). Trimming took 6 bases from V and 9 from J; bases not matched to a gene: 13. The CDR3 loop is CASRQTGMNQPQYF. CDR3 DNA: TGTGCCAGTAGGCAGACAGGGATGAATCAGCCCCAGTACTTC.

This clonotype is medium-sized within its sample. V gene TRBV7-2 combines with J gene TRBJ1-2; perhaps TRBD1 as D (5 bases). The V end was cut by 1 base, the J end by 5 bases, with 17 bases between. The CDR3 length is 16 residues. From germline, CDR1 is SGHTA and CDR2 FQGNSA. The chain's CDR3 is CASSLGKAGTSYGYTF. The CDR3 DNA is TGTGCCAGCAGCTTAGGGAAGGCTGGGACCTCGTATGGCTACACCTTC.

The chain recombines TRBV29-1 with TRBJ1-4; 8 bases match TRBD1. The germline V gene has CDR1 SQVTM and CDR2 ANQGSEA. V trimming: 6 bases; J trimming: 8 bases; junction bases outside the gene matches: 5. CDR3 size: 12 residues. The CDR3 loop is CSVAGGGEKLFF. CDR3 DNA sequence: TGCAGCGTGGCAGGGGGCGGCGAAAAACTGTTTTTT.

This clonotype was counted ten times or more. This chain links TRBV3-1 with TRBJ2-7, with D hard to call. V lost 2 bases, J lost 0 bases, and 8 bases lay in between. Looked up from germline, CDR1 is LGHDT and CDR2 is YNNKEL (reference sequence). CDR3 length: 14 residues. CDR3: CASSQFISSYEQYF. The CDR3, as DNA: TGTGCCAGCAGCCAATTTATCAGCTCCTACGAGCAGTACTTC.

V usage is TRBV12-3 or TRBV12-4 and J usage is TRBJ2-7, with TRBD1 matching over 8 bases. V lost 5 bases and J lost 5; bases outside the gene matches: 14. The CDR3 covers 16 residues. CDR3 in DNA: TGTGCCAGCAGTGCGGGCCGGACAGGGAGAAATGACGAGCAGTACTTC. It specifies CASSAGRTGRNDEQYF.

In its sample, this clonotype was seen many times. CDR3 in amino acids: CASSQEFSEQYF. The DNA for the CDR3 is TGTGCCAGCAGCCAAGAATTCTCCGAGCAGTACTTC. J is TRBJ2-7 and V is TRBV3-1; D call uncertain. V lost 0 bases and J 6 bases, leaving 6 bases between the germline ends. The CDR3 has 12 residues. CDR1 and CDR2 (germline): LGHDT, YNNKEL (reference sequence).

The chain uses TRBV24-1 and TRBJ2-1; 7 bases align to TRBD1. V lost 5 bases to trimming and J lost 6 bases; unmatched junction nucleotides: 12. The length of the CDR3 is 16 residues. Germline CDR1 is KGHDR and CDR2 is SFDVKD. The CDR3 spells CATSGPRDSPLNEQFF. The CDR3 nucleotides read TGTGCCACCAGTGGACCCAGGGACAGTCCCCTCAATGAGCAGTTCTTC.

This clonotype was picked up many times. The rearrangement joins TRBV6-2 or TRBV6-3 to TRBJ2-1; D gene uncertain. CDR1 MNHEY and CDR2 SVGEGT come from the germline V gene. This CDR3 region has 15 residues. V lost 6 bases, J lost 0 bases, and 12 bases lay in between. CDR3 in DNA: TGTGCCAGCAGCCCCGGACGGCTCTCCTACAATGAGCAGTTCTTC. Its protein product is CASSPGRLSYNEQFF.